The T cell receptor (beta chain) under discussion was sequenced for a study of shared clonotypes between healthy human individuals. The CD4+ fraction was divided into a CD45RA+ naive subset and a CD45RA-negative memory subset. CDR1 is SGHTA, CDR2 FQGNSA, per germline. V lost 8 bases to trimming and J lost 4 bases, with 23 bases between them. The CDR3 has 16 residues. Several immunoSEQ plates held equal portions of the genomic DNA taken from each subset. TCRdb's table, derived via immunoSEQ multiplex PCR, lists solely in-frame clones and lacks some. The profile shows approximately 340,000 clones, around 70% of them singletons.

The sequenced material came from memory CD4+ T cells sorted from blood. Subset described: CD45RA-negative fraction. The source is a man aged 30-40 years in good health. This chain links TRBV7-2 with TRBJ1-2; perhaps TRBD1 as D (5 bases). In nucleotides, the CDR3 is TGTGCCAGCGCAAACGGGCGCGGGGCACTGGTCTATGGCTACACCTTC. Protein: CASANGRGALVYGYTF.